One sample yielded the 15 T cell receptor beta chains listed below, sequenced in a study of T cells after yellow fever vaccination. TCRdb reprocessed the 5' RACE reads with MiXCR, giving one entry per CDR3 protein. The sample includes hundreds of thousands of distinct CDR3 sequences, approximately 3.8% seen only once; the top ten take 23%. The sample was PBMCs, taken on the day of the yellow fever booster vaccination. Every receptor here comes from a man aged 18-30 years who received the YFV17D yellow fever vaccine.

This clonotype was detected many times. This rearrangement joins TRBV11-2 to TRBJ1-6; D gene uncertain. The CDR3 consists of 16 residues. The V end lost 4 bases, the J end lost 0 bases, and 10 bases lay between the germline ends. CDR1 and CDR2 from the germline V gene are SGHAT and FQNNGV. This CDR3 reads CASSSQEYSYNSPLHF. The CDR3 DNA sequence: TGTGCCAGCAGCTCCCAGGAATACTCCTATAATTCACCCCTCCACTTT.

There are many counts of this clonotype. The genes are TRBV28 and TRBJ2-5, with TRBD2 identical over 9 bases. The junction had 8 bases not matched to a gene; V was cut back by 5 bases and J by 1 base. Germline CDR1 reads MDHEN; CDR2 reads SYDVKM. The length of the CDR3 is 16 residues. CDR3 protein: CASSPRERGVQETQYF. The CDR3 DNA follows: TGTGCCAGCAGTCCCCGTGAGCGGGGGGTCCAAGAGACCCAGTACTTC.

The V gene is TRBV2, the J gene TRBJ1-6, with unresolved D. The CDR3 runs to 16 residues. V shed 6 bases and J shed 2 bases, with 14 bases lying between them. In germline, CDR1 is SNHLY, CDR2 FYNNEI. In nucleotides, the CDR3 is TGTGCCAGCAGCCCCACCAACGCCCCCTATAATTCACCCCTCCACTTT. Its protein is CASSPTNAPYNSPLHF. The variable domain in full, completed from reference TRBV2 and TRBJ1-6, reads EPEVTQTPSHQVTQMGQEVILRCVPISNHLYFYWYRQILGQKVEFLVSFYNNEISEKSEIFDDQFSVERPDGSNFTLKIRSTKLEDSAMYFCASSPTNAPYNSPLHFGNGTRLTVT.

This clonotype was observed a handful of times. The J gene is TRBJ1-2, the V gene TRBV14; unclear D gene. V was clipped by 0 bases and J by 7 bases, with 6 bases between them. CDR3 length equals 12 residues. Germline CDR1 reads SGHDN; CDR2 reads FVKESK. The CDR3 nucleotides read TGTGCCAGCAGCCAAGATAGACGTGGCTACACCTTC. It yields the protein CASSQDRRGYTF.

The table lists this clonotype with many counts. The rearrangement joins TRBV10-3 to TRBJ1-4, with D perhaps matching TRBD1 (6 bases). Trimming stripped 2 bases from V and 4 bases from J, with 11 bases between. This CDR3 has 15 residues. Germline CDR1 ENHRY, CDR2 SYGVKD. The CDR3 is CAISERGALNEKLFF. CDR3 DNA: TGTGCCATCAGTGAGCGGGGGGCCCTTAATGAAAAACTGTTTTTT.

This clonotype was counted ten times or more. The rearrangement joins TRBV7-2 to TRBJ2-7, with D possibly being TRBD2 (6 bases). V lost 4 bases to trimming and J lost 3 bases, with 13 bases between them. Germline V gene sequence: CDR1 SGHTA, CDR2 FQGNSA. The CDR3 is 14 residues long. The CDR3 sequence: CASSSQIGGYEQYF. The DNA for the CDR3 is TGTGCCAGCAGCTCACAGATCGGGGGCTACGAGCAGTACTTC.

This clonotype was recorded at least ten times. The chain uses TRBV10-3 and TRBJ1-1, with D maybe TRBD1 (6 bases). The CDR3 is made up of 13 amino acids. CDR1 ENHRY and CDR2 SYGVKD come from the germline V gene. V lost 10 bases and J 1 base, leaving 13 bases between the germline ends. The CDR3 bases are TGTGCCACCTTTCAGGACAGGAACACTGAAGCTTTCTTT. This translates into CATFQDRNTEAFF.

Ten or more counts support this clonotype. The chain joins TRBV7-9 to TRBJ2-3; no clear D. V dropped 8 bases and J dropped 2 bases, with 5 bases sitting between them. CDR1 is SEHNR and CDR2 is FQNEAQ in the germline V gene (reference sequence). The CDR3 totals 11 residues. This CDR3 reads CASADTDTQYF. In DNA, the CDR3 is TGTGCCAGCGCGGACACAGATACGCAGTATTTT.

The V gene is TRBV5-1, the J gene TRBJ2-5; 7 nucleotides match TRBD1. The germline CDR1 and CDR2 sequences are SGHRS and YFSETQ. The CDR3 length is 16 residues. The junction had 9 bases not matched to a gene; V was cut back by 2 bases and J by 2 bases. The CDR3 is CASSLGRPGGQETQYF. The CDR3, as DNA: TGCGCCAGCAGCTTAGGTCGGCCAGGGGGACAAGAGACCCAGTACTTC. Full variable domain (outside the CDR3, taken from reference TRBV5-1 and TRBJ2-5): KAGVTQTPRYLIKTRGQQVTLSCSPISGHRSVSWYQQTPGQGLQFLFEYFSETQRNKGNFPGRFSGRQFSNSRSEMNVSTLELGDSALYLCASSLGRPGGQETQYFGPGTRLLVL.

This clonotype has more than one count but fewer than ten. This chain uses TRBV5-1 with TRBJ2-7; D not certain. V was clipped by 5 bases and J by 2 bases, with 11 bases between them. There are 13 residues in the CDR3. CDR1 and CDR2 (germline): SGHRS, YFSETQ. In DNA, the CDR3 is TGCGCCAGCAGACCGGACGTTCCCTACGAGCAGTACTTC. It is translated as CASRPDVPYEQYF.

There are a few counts of this clonotype. The rearrangement joins TRBV6-5 to TRBJ1-2; D remains ambiguous. The CDR3 has 14 residues. The germline V gene has CDR1 MNHEY and CDR2 SVGAGI. Trimming took 4 bases from V and 7 from J, leaving 16 bases between them. The DNA for the CDR3 is TGTGCCAGCAGTTCCACGGACCCGCTGGTTGGCTACACCTTC. Translation: CASSSTDPLVGYTF.

This clonotype was counted only a few times. The V gene is TRBV5-4, the J gene TRBJ2-3; either TRBD1 or TRBD2 may supply D (5 bases each). There are 16 residues in the CDR3. The ends were cut back, 0 bases at V and 6 bases at J, with 17 bases in the middle. In germline, CDR1 is SGHNT, CDR2 YYREEE (reference sequence). The CDR3 nucleotides are TGTGCCAGCAGCTTGGGCGCAGGGCAAGGGGAGGATACGCAGTATTTT. Residues: CASSLGAGQGEDTQYF.

This clonotype was counted many times. J is TRBJ1-3 and V is TRBV5-5, with unresolved D. Germline V gives CDR1 SGHKS, CDR2 YYEKEE (reference sequence). The CDR3 length is 17 residues. V shed 2 bases and J shed 3 bases, with 18 bases lying between them. In nucleotides, the CDR3 is TGTGCCAGCAGCTTAACGGCCAGCCTGAATGATGGAAACACCATATATTTT. Translating it yields CASSLTASLNDGNTIYF.

This clonotype was seen repeatedly, ten times or more. This rearrangement joins TRBV27 to TRBJ2-1; 9 positions match TRBD2. This CDR3 is built from 15 residues. Germline-derived CDR1 and CDR2 are MNHEY and SMNVEV (reference sequence). The trim removed 2 bases at V and 5 bases at J, leaving 4 bases unmatched. CDR3 amino acids: CASSLGSGGDNEQFF. CDR3 DNA: TGTGCCAGCAGTTTAGGTAGCGGGGGTGACAATGAGCAGTTCTTC.

There are many counts of this clonotype. This chain uses TRBV12-3 or TRBV12-4 with TRBJ1-4; the D gene is possibly TRBD1 (6 bases). CDR3 length: 13 amino acids. V was pared by 8 bases and J by 5 bases, with 12 bases between. The CDR3 coding sequence is TGTGCCAGCTTCCGAGGGGGAAATGAAAAACTGTTTTTT. Residues: CASFRGGNEKLFF.